This entry concerns a single T cell receptor beta chain. This clonotype was observed a few times. The clone's antigen remains unknown. This may be a read error: a much more frequent sequence differs by one nucleotide. CDR1 and CDR2 were assigned from the germline V gene (reference sequence) as LGHDT and YNNKEL. Spanning cysteine to phenylalanine, the CDR3 consists of 12 amino acids. Only the CDR3 portion is preserved as DNA: 36 bases, with reading frame beginning at the first base. V is clipped by 1 base and J by 3 bases, and the sequence between their germline boundaries is 2 bases long. The donors were some 39 Caucasian individuals from Russia, aged 6 to 90 years, who were systemically healthy. Each donor gave approximately 9.3 milliliters of peripheral blood, collected into EDTA-treated Vacutainer tubes. Ficoll-Paque density-gradient centrifugation was used to isolate PBMCs, with at least 6.5 million per sample. Total RNA, at least 5 micrograms per sample, was extracted from PBMCs with Trizol reagent. Naive CD45RAhigh/CD27high T cell percentages were measured by flow cytometry on a PBMC aliquot from every donor.

The data originate from a study of blood T cells in healthy people across ages (dated by TCRdb to between 2014 and 2017). About the study as a whole: In model experiments, template switching captured about one uniquely barcoded TCR beta cDNA molecule for every two T cells. The study measured age-related changes in TCR beta repertoire diversity using deep sequencing normalized with unique cDNA molecular identifiers. The donors were divided into four age groups: young (average approximately 17 years), middle-aged (approximately 39), aged (roughly 60) and long-lived (roughly 88). To avoid experimental bias, donors of different ages were randomly spread across the sequencing lanes. The study analyzed two additional independent replicas of 1 million unique cDNA reads from the same blood draw for two donors, one aged 18 to 29 and one aged 80 or older.

Broad study findings and their caveats: Observed TCR beta diversity per million T cells fell roughly linearly with age, and a significant reduction was already apparent by age roughly 41. Donor CMV infection status was unknown, potentially confounding age-related changes in expanded clonotypes. There was a strong correlation between observed TCR beta diversity and the percentage of naive T cells measured by flow cytometry. Estimates of total diversity from one million sequenced T cells were regarded as lower bounds and underestimates. Conclusive comparison of naive and antigen-experienced compartments was prevented by the profiling of bulk unsorted PBMCs. Compared with the aged group, the long-lived group had more naive CD4+ T cells, fewer expanded clones and increased TCR diversity, a pattern suggesting age selection.

Libraries were built with 5' RACE. For sequencing, an Illumina HiSeq 2500 was employed. The second PCR ran for about 6 to 12 cycles and used a J-beta primer mix along with a sample-barcoded 5' primer. A unique molecular identifier was introduced onto each TCR beta cDNA molecule by a template-switch 5' adaptor carrying 12 random nucleotides. Each sample yielded at least 3 million CDR3-containing paired-end reads. First-strand cDNA was synthesized from all RNA with the Mint cDNA synthesis kit, primed by a TRBC-specific oligonucleotide. Following uracil-DNA glycosylase treatment, all cDNA underwent a first 18-cycle PCR with the universal primers M1SS and BC2_uni_R. The study's own analysis went as follows. Each sample was normalized by randomly selecting 1 million high-quality reads, each carrying a distinct molecular identifier. Reads sharing molecular identifiers were discarded rather than binned into consensus sequences. MiTCR, run with a Q25 quality threshold and the strictest error-elimination algorithm, handled CDR3 identification, clonotype clustering and error correction. A nonparametric unseen species model with Euler transformation was used to estimate lower-bound total TCR beta diversity. Through fastp at Q25 and MiXCR, TCRdb rebuilt clones from the public reads, retaining in-frame beta chains. Every CDR3 protein is listed once, alongside the most common genes and DNA of its rows. None of the V and J calls come from the authors' own analysis; TCRdb made them. This sample gives over 600,000 distinct CDR3 sequences in total; about 42% of them show up just once. The ten largest clones capture 15% to 20% of the sample.

The chain employs TRBV3-1 and TRBJ2-3; no D gene call is confident. The specimen was blood. The receptor was derived from an elderly man in good health. The DNA sequence follows: TGTGCCAGCAGCCAAGCGACAGATACGCAGTATTTT. Its product reads: CASSQATDTQYF.